This TCR beta chain derives from a study of cytomegalovirus exposure and HLA in healthy donors. Looking at the study overall: The roughly 670 first-cohort repertoires and the approximately 110 validation repertoires shared the same platform, a later analysis reported. Study-wide results and limits: Investigators reported fewer than 200 TCR beta chains as tied to cytomegalovirus. The classifier was said to identify cytomegalovirus status with high specificity and sensitivity.

The repertoire was sequenced with immunoSEQ multiplex PCR; TCRdb's copy has only in-frame clones and lacks some. Counted here are under 250,000 clones, around nine tenths occurring once; the ten biggest clones make up approximately 0.99%. The CDR3 is 11 residues long. V lost 6 bases to trimming and J lost 7 bases, with 9 bases between them. Germline values: CDR1 MNHNS, CDR2 SASEGT. About this clone: Its antigen is undetermined.

Sequencing was performed on PBMCs. The TCR originated in a woman aged 18-30 years in good health and CMV-seronegative. The rearrangement uses TRBV6-1 and TRBJ1-1; a possible D gene is TRBD1 (5 bases). Here the CDR3 DNA reads TGTGCCAGCAGCCAGACAGTTGAAGCTTTCTTT. Translated, it gives CASSQTVEAFF.